The clone carrying this T cell receptor (beta chain) qualifies as medium-sized. This entry comes from a study of spatial heterogeneity in lung cancer. Study-level background: Mean representation of each unique TCR and UMI combination in the raw reads exceeded 9.5 occurrences.

Trimming cost V 9 bases and J 1 base, with 9 bases left between them. From germline, CDR1 is MNHEY and CDR2 SVGAGI. CDR3 size: 12 residues. A unique molecular identifier was carried by every single TCR cDNA molecule. TCRdb recomputed calls from the 5' RACE reads with MiXCR, one row per CDR3 protein. Altogether roughly 1,700 distinct CDR3 sequences are present, about 23% being singletons, with the ten largest covering 11% to 15%. Indicated time point: sample taken at primary tumor resection. The donor population consisted of 72 patients with untreated, early-stage non-small cell lung cancer. Sequencing was performed on normal lung tissue next to the tumor, taken at surgery. The rearrangement joins TRBV6-5 to TRBJ2-5, with D perhaps TRBD2 (6 bases). The TCR was taken from a male donor with early-stage non-small cell lung cancer. The CDR3: CASRDFQETQYF. CDR3 bases: TGTGCCAGTCGGGACTTCCAAGAGACCCAGTACTTC.